These T cell receptor beta chains were read from a single sample in a study of T cell responses to AZD1222 COVID-19 vaccine. Produced via immunoSEQ multiplex PCR; TCRdb's table is partial and in-frame only. The table has about 200,000 clones, roughly nine tenths seen once. The material sequenced was peripheral blood, taken 28 days after the second dose of the MenACWY control vaccine. These receptors were collected from an adult who received the MenACWY meningococcal vaccine as a control. CDR3s include the opening cysteine and the closing phenylalanine or tryptophan. Each record gives: J gene, clone size, V gene, D gene, CDR3 DNA, CDR3 protein. The D gene is left open where the match is weak. The size entry is marked missing in some rows and otherwise reads once, few, many or a size class.

j_gene: TRBJ2-1
abundance: NA
v_gene: TRBV11-2
d_gene: NA
CDR3nt: TGTGCCAGCAGCTTAGATCAGGGAGTCTACAATGAGCAGTTCTTC
CDR3aa: CASSLDQGVYNEQFF

j_gene: TRBJ2-7
abundance: NA
v_gene: TRBV7-2
d_gene: NA
CDR3nt: TGTGCCAGCAGCCCCGTTACGGCGGGCGAGCAGTACTTC
CDR3aa: CASSPVTAGEQYF

j_gene: TRBJ2-5
abundance: once
v_gene: TRBV7-2
d_gene: NA
CDR3nt: TGTGCCAGCAGCTTTGTAGGCGGCAGGCGGCAAGAGACCCAGTACTTC
CDR3aa: CASSFVGGRRQETQYF

j_gene: TRBJ2-7
abundance: once
v_gene: TRBV6-6
d_gene: NA
CDR3nt: TGTGCCAGCAGTTATGACAAAAGCCCCGAGCAGTACTTC
CDR3aa: CASSYDKSPEQYF

j_gene: TRBJ1-1
abundance: NA
v_gene: TRBV5-1
d_gene: NA
CDR3nt: TGCGCCAGCAGCTTGTCGGCTGGCACTGAAGCTTTCTTT
CDR3aa: CASSLSAGTEAFF

j_gene: TRBJ1-2
abundance: NA
v_gene: TRBV11-3
d_gene: NA
CDR3nt: TGTGCCAGCAGGAGGGGCGGCACTAACTATGGCTACACCTTC
CDR3aa: CASRRGGTNYGYTF

j_gene: TRBJ1-4
abundance: NA
v_gene: TRBV7-9
d_gene: NA
CDR3nt: TGTGCCAGCCGGGACACTCCTAATGAAAAACTGTTTTTT
CDR3aa: CASRDTPNEKLFF

j_gene: TRBJ2-5
abundance: NA
v_gene: TRBV7-8
d_gene: TRBD2
CDR3nt: TGTGCCAGCAGCTTGTCGCTAGCGGGAGAGACCCAGTACTTC
CDR3aa: CASSLSLAGETQYF

j_gene: TRBJ1-6
abundance: NA
v_gene: TRBV5-1
d_gene: NA
CDR3nt: TGCGCCAGCAGCTTGGAGGCCGATAATTCACCCCTCCACTTT
CDR3aa: CASSLEADNSPLHF

j_gene: TRBJ1-4
abundance: NA
v_gene: TRBV7-2
d_gene: NA
CDR3nt: TGTGCCAGCAGCTTTACAGCAACTAATGAAAAACTGTTTTTT
CDR3aa: CASSFTATNEKLFF

j_gene: TRBJ2-3
abundance: NA
v_gene: TRBV11-3
d_gene: NA
CDR3nt: TGTGCCAGCAGCAGCAGATCCCGGGACAATACGCAGTATTTT
CDR3aa: CASSSRSRDNTQYF

j_gene: TRBJ1-2
abundance: NA
v_gene: TRBV7-8
d_gene: NA
CDR3nt: TGTGCCAGCAGCTTTTCCCTCGAGGGCAACTATGGCTACACCTTC
CDR3aa: CASSFSLEGNYGYTF

j_gene: TRBJ2-3
abundance: NA
v_gene: TRBV5-1
d_gene: NA
CDR3nt: TGCGCCAGCAGCTCAAACCCAGCCACAGATACGCAGTATTTT
CDR3aa: CASSSNPATDTQYF

j_gene: TRBJ2-2
abundance: NA
v_gene: TRBV5-1
d_gene: TRBD2
CDR3nt: TGCGCCAGCAGCTCTTTAGCGGGAGCGAACACCGGGGAGCTGTTTTTT
CDR3aa: CASSSLAGANTGELFF

j_gene: TRBJ1-5
abundance: NA
v_gene: TRBV3-1/TRBV3-2
d_gene: NA
CDR3nt: TGTGCCAGCAGCCAAGGTGCAGATCAGCCCCAGCATTTT
CDR3aa: CASSQGADQPQHF

j_gene: TRBJ1-1
abundance: NA
v_gene: TRBV9
d_gene: NA
CDR3nt: TGTGCCAGCAGCGTAGGTTCTTTAGGGAACACTGAAGCTTTCTTT
CDR3aa: CASSVGSLGNTEAFF

j_gene: TRBJ2-1
abundance: few
v_gene: TRBV5-4
d_gene: NA
CDR3nt: TGTGCCAGCAGCTCTCCGGGGACCGGCGAGCAGTTCTTC
CDR3aa: CASSSPGTGEQFF

j_gene: TRBJ2-3
abundance: once
v_gene: TRBV9
d_gene: NA
CDR3nt: TGTGCCAGCAGCCACCCTAAGCGGACAAGCACAGATACGCAGTATTTT
CDR3aa: CASSHPKRTSTDTQYF

j_gene: TRBJ2-3
abundance: NA
v_gene: TRBV19
d_gene: TRBD1
CDR3nt: TGTGCCAGTAGTAAGACAGGGAGCACAGATACGCAGTATTTT
CDR3aa: CASSKTGSTDTQYF

j_gene: TRBJ2-2
abundance: NA
v_gene: TRBV9
d_gene: TRBD2
CDR3nt: TGTGCCAGCAGCGTAAAGGGTAGCGGGAGGGCCAACACCGGGGAGCTGTTTTTT
CDR3aa: CASSVKGSGRANTGELFF

j_gene: TRBJ1-2
abundance: NA
v_gene: TRBV7-2
d_gene: NA
CDR3nt: TGTGCCAGCAGCTTACCCCCCGAACAGGTTAACTATGGCTACACCTTC
CDR3aa: CASSLPPEQVNYGYTF

j_gene: TRBJ1-1
abundance: NA
v_gene: TRBV6-5
d_gene: TRBD1
CDR3nt: TGTGCCAGCAGTTACGGGACAGGGTTGGACACTGAAGCTTTCTTT
CDR3aa: CASSYGTGLDTEAFF

j_gene: TRBJ1-2
abundance: NA
v_gene: TRBV7-9
d_gene: NA
CDR3nt: TGTGCCAGCAGCTGGGACCTCTATGGCTACACCTTC
CDR3aa: CASSWDLYGYTF

j_gene: TRBJ2-7
abundance: NA
v_gene: TRBV14
d_gene: TRBD2
CDR3nt: TGTGCCAGCAGGTCTAGCGGCCCAGCGCACTCCTACGAGCAGTACTTC
CDR3aa: CASRSSGPAHSYEQYF

j_gene: TRBJ1-1
abundance: NA
v_gene: TRBV3-1/TRBV3-2
d_gene: NA
CDR3nt: TGTGCCAGCAGCCAAGTGGGGGACACTGAAGCTTTCTTT
CDR3aa: CASSQVGDTEAFF

j_gene: TRBJ2-7
abundance: once
v_gene: TRBV6-1
d_gene: NA
CDR3nt: TGTGCCAGCAGTGAAGCTGGTGCACAGTCGAAGCAGTACTTC
CDR3aa: CASSEAGAQSKQYF

j_gene: TRBJ2-2
abundance: NA
v_gene: TRBV19
d_gene: NA
CDR3nt: TGTGCCAGTAGTACCTGGACAGAGAACACCGGGGAGCTGTTTTTT
CDR3aa: CASSTWTENTGELFF

j_gene: TRBJ1-1
abundance: NA
v_gene: TRBV24-1
d_gene: NA
CDR3nt: TGTGCCACCAGTGATCTCATGAACACTGAAGCTTTCTTT
CDR3aa: CATSDLMNTEAFF

j_gene: TRBJ2-3
abundance: NA
v_gene: TRBV27
d_gene: NA
CDR3nt: TGTGCCAGCAGTCCCAGCACAGATACGCAGTATTTT
CDR3aa: CASSPSTDTQYF

j_gene: TRBJ1-2
abundance: NA
v_gene: TRBV19
d_gene: TRBD1
CDR3nt: TGTGCCAGTAGTATACCCGGGACAGAGTATGGCTACACCTTC
CDR3aa: CASSIPGTEYGYTF

j_gene: TRBJ2-1
abundance: NA
v_gene: TRBV30
d_gene: NA
CDR3nt: TGTGCCTGGGGCTTCTCAGGGAATGAGCAGTTCTTC
CDR3aa: CAWGFSGNEQFF

j_gene: TRBJ1-5
abundance: NA
v_gene: TRBV27
d_gene: NA
CDR3nt: TGTGCCAGCAGTTTCCGGGGAGATTCGCCCCAGCATTTT
CDR3aa: CASSFRGDSPQHF

j_gene: TRBJ2-3
abundance: NA
v_gene: TRBV7-6
d_gene: NA
CDR3nt: TGTGCCAGCAGCTTAAAGGCTGGAAAGGGTCCAGATACGCAGTATTTT
CDR3aa: CASSLKAGKGPDTQYF